A selection of T cell receptor beta chains follows, all from one sample in a study of early T cells in non-severe SARS-CoV-2 infection. Each CDR3 protein gets one entry after TCRdb re-called the 5' RACE reads with MiXCR. The table lists over 45,000 distinct CDR3 sequences, about 10% of them singletons, with 6.5% in the top ten. The sequenced sample was whole blood. Every receptor here comes from an adult who was a healthcare worker with PCR-confirmed SARS-CoV-2 infection or an uninfected control (not recorded which). The CDR3 runs from the conserved cysteine through the conserved F or W. D genes are given only for firm matches. Some rows mark clone size as missing; the rest say once, few, many or name a class of expanded clone.

abundance,v_gene,d_gene,j_gene,CDR3nt,CDR3aa
few,TRBV29-1,TRBD2,TRBJ2-5,TGCAGCGTTGAAGATTTACTAGCGGGAGGGTATGAGACCCAGTACTTC,CSVEDLLAGGYETQYF
few,TRBV11-1,TRBD2,TRBJ2-2,TGTGCCAGCAGCCCCAGGAGCGGGAGGGCCAACACCGGGGAGCTGTTTTTT,CASSPRSGRANTGELFF
few,TRBV9,-,TRBJ2-2,TGTGCCAGCAGCGTAGTAAGCTCCCCCCGGGAGCTGTTTTTT,CASSVVSSPRELFF
few,TRBV20-1,TRBD1,TRBJ2-7,TGCAGTGCGCGGTCTGACAGGGAGAGCTCCTACGAGCAGTACTTC,CSARSDRESSYEQYF
many,TRBV3-1,-,TRBJ1-5,TGTGCCAGCAGCCCTGGGCCCTTTAGCAATCAGCCCCAGCATTTT,CASSPGPFSNQPQHF
many,TRBV7-2,TRBD2,TRBJ2-1,TGTGCCAGTACTACTAGCGGGAGCCAATACAATGAGCAGTTCTTC,CASTTSGSQYNEQFF
-,TRBV29-1,-,TRBJ1-2,TGCAGCGTCAGTAGAGTCGGGGCCTATGGCTACACCTTC,CSVSRVGAYGYTF
few,TRBV5-1,-,TRBJ1-6,TGCGCCAGCAGCTTGATGAAGGATTCACCCCTCCACTTT,CASSLMKDSPLHF
-,TRBV2,-,TRBJ2-3,TGTGCCAGCAGTGAAGGGAACCTCATCACAGATACGCAGTATTTT,CASSEGNLITDTQYF
many,TRBV7-2,-,TRBJ2-1,TGTGCCAGCAGCTTAGGGTCTCCCGTCTCCTACAATGAGCAGTTCTTC,CASSLGSPVSYNEQFF
-,TRBV10-3,-,TRBJ2-7,TGTGCCATCAGTCGGGATACCTACGAGCAGTACTTC,CAISRDTYEQYF
many,TRBV6-5,-,TRBJ2-4,TGTGCCAGCAGTTACGATGGGGTCCCGTCCAAAAACATTCAGTACTTC,CASSYDGVPSKNIQYF
few,TRBV29-1,-,TRBJ1-5,TGCAGCGTCGCCAAGGTGCAGTGTCATCAGCCCCAGCATTTT,CSVAKVQCHQPQHF
many,TRBV27,TRBD2,TRBJ2-1,TGTGCCAGCAACCACCGGACTAGCGGGAGGGCCCACAATGAGCAGTTCTTC,CASNHRTSGRAHNEQFF
-,TRBV7-3,-,TRBJ2-3,TGTGCCAGCAGCTTAATAGCCAGCGGCCAAAAGTATTTT,CASSLIASGQKYF
-,TRBV4-1,TRBD1,TRBJ2-2,TGCGCCAGCAGCCAATTCGGACAGGGGGCGAACACCGGGGAGCTGTTTTTT,CASSQFGQGANTGELFF
-,TRBV7-9,-,TRBJ2-7,TGTGCCAGCAGCTTCGCTCCCGGAGGGAGATACGAGCAGTACTTC,CASSFAPGGRYEQYF